The 16 T cell receptor beta chains in this list originate from one sample, sequenced in a study of glioma-infiltrating T cells after dendritic cell vaccination. The assay was immunoSEQ multiplex PCR, and TCRdb's table has in-frame clones only and misses some. The profile covers nearly 85,000 clones, with 70% to 90% appearing a single time and 3.2% taken by the ten largest. The sequencing here drew on blood, taken before dendritic cell vaccination. These receptors all come from a human donor with glioblastoma.

This CDR3 reads CASSFQKGLAEQETQYF. CDR3 DNA: TGTGCCAGCAGCTTCCAAAAAGGACTAGCGGAACAAGAGACCCAGTACTTC. This chain uses TRBV5-6 with TRBJ2-5; 10 bases agree with TRBD2. In germline, CDR1 is SGHDT, CDR2 YYEEEE. V shed 2 bases and J 2 bases; nucleotides not matched to a gene: 9. The CDR3 runs 17 residues.

This chain connects TRBV6-6 to TRBJ2-6, with 8 bases fitting TRBD1. The trim removed 6 bases at V and 4 bases at J, leaving 5 bases unmatched. The germline gives CDR1 MNHNY, CDR2 SVGAGI (reference sequence). This CDR3 comprises 15 residues. CDR3 loop: CASSVRGLGANVLTF. CDR3 coding DNA: TGTGCCAGCAGCGTCAGGGGGCTCGGGGCCAACGTCCTGACTTTC.

This clone was counted a single time. This chain uses TRBV10-1 with TRBJ2-3; D is undetermined. CDR3 length: 14 residues. Looked up from germline, CDR1 is WNHNN and CDR2 is SYGVQD (reference sequence). V was trimmed by 3 bases and J by 2 bases, leaving 9 bases between them. DNA for the CDR3: TGCGCCAGCAGTGATGGCAGGTCCACAGATACGCAGTATTTT. Residues: CASSDGRSTDTQYF.

The genes are TRBV19 and TRBJ1-1, with D possibly TRBD1 on 5 matching bases. The germline V and J ends were trimmed by 5 bases and 1 base, with 20 bases remaining between them. Looked up from germline, CDR1 is LNHDA and CDR2 is SQIVND (reference sequence). CDR3 size: 17 residues. Written as DNA, the CDR3 is TGTGCCAGTAGTGACTCGGGACTAACCTTCGGGAACACTGAAGCTTTCTTT. Protein sequence: CASSDSGLTFGNTEAFF.

The chain has TRBV11-2 and TRBJ1-1; 9 bases map to TRBD1. V trimming: 7 bases; J trimming: 6 bases; junction bases outside the gene matches: 12. The germline V gene encodes CDR1 SGHAT and CDR2 FQNNGV. This CDR3 comprises 15 residues. CDR3: CASTSNRGRIAEAFF. The CDR3 DNA follows: TGTGCCAGCACCTCGAACAGGGGGCGTATAGCTGAAGCTTTCTTT.

In this sample, this clone turned up once. The rearrangement uses TRBV25-1 and TRBJ2-5; TRBD1 matches at 10 bases. The trim removed 5 bases at V and 0 bases at J, leaving 9 bases unmatched. The V gene's germline CDR1 is MGHDK and CDR2 SYGVNS. The CDR3 sequence is 17 residues long. The chain's CDR3 is CASSNAGTGVYQETQYF. The CDR3 DNA is TGTGCCAGCAGTAACGCCGGGACAGGGGTGTACCAAGAGACCCAGTACTTC.

The V and J genes are TRBV5-4 and TRBJ2-5; no firm D call. The CDR3 is 13 residues long. V was pared by 0 bases and J by 4 bases, with 7 bases between. Germline values: CDR1 SGHNT, CDR2 YYREEE (reference sequence). CDR3 amino acids: CASSLGQRETQYF. The CDR3 coding sequence is TGTGCCAGCAGCTTGGGGCAGCGAGAGACCCAGTACTTC.

The CDR3 sequence: CASSQDWLARDTQYF. DNA of the CDR3: TGCGCCAGCAGCCAAGATTGGCTAGCGAGAGATACGCAGTATTTT. The chain combines TRBV4-1 with TRBJ2-3; possible D gene TRBD2, 6 bases. Trimming took 0 bases from V and 5 from J, leaving 12 bases between them. Germline values: CDR1 MGHRA, CDR2 YSYEKL. The CDR3 loop spans 15 amino acids.

V and J are TRBV29-1 and TRBJ2-3, with 12 bases identical to TRBD2. Trimming at V came to 5 bases and at J to 6 bases, leaving 9 bases not matched to a gene. The CDR3 length is 15 residues. Looked up from germline, CDR1 is SQVTM and CDR2 is ANQGSEA. The CDR3 loop reads CSVRRASGGADTQYF. Written as DNA, the CDR3 is TGCAGCGTTCGGAGGGCTAGCGGGGGGGCGGATACGCAGTATTTT.

The rearrangement joins TRBV7-6 to TRBJ1-6; tentative D call: TRBD1 (6 bases). Per germline, CDR1 SGHVS and CDR2 FNYEAQ. The CDR3 is 15 residues long. The V gene lost 5 bases and the J gene lost 6 bases, with 14 bases spanning the gap. CDR3 nucleotides: TGTGCCAGCAGCCTGGGACAAGGCCGTAATTCACCCCTCCACTTT. Translating it yields CASSLGQGRNSPLHF.

This clone was detected only once. The chain links TRBV19 to TRBJ2-1, with 9 bases fitting TRBD1. This CDR3 spans 16 amino acids. The germline V gene encodes CDR1 LNHDA and CDR2 SQIVND (reference sequence). V was pared by 3 bases and J by 8 bases, with 11 bases of the junction left unmatched. The DNA of the CDR3 is TGTGCCAGTAGTATCCGACCGGGACAGGGTTCGTATGAGCAGTTCTTC. Translating gives CASSIRPGQGSYEQFF.

The rearrangement links TRBV5-1 to TRBJ2-7, with 9 bases lining up with TRBD1. Germline V gives CDR1 SGHRS, CDR2 YFSETQ. This CDR3 is built from 15 residues. The ends lost 6 bases at V and 2 bases at J; junction bases unmatched: 9. In DNA, the CDR3 is TGCGCCAGCAATTCGGGACAGGGCTTAACCTACGAGCAGTACTTC. Its protein is CASNSGQGLTYEQYF.

The chain combines TRBV5-4 with TRBJ2-6, with D tentatively TRBD1 (5 bases). This CDR3 comprises 15 residues. Trimming removed 0 bases at V and 4 bases at J, with 8 bases between. The germline V gene has CDR1 SGHNT and CDR2 YYREEE (reference sequence). CDR3 nucleotide sequence: TGTGCCAGCAGCTTGGTAGGGGTAGGGGCCAACGTCCTGACTTTC. It yields the protein CASSLVGVGANVLTF. The whole variable domain, filled in from reference TRBV5-4 and TRBJ2-6, reads ETGVTQSPTHLIKTRGQQVTLRCSSQSGHNTVSWYQQALGQGPQFIFQYYREEENGRGNFPPRFSGLQFPNYSSELNVNALELDDSALYLCASSLVGVGANVLTFGAGSRLTVL.

This clone appeared once. The J gene is TRBJ2-3, the V gene TRBV19; TRBD2 aligns across 14 bases. J gave up 5 bases and V 2 bases, and 12 bases lay outside the gene matches. CDR1 and CDR2 (germline): LNHDA, SQIVND (reference sequence). The CDR3 runs to 19 residues. The CDR3 is CASSILLPGLAGVIDTQYF. DNA of the CDR3: TGTGCCAGTAGTATACTGCTCCCGGGACTAGCGGGAGTAATAGATACGCAGTATTTT.

The gene calls are TRBV2 and TRBJ2-1; possible D gene TRBD2, 5 bases. V lost 6 bases, J lost 10 bases, and 13 bases lay in between. This CDR3 spans 12 amino acids. In germline, CDR1 is SNHLY, CDR2 FYNNEI. The CDR3 coding sequence is TGTGCCAGCAGGTTAGGTACTAGGGAGCAGTTCTTC. It yields the protein CASRLGTREQFF.

This rearrangement joins TRBV2 to TRBJ2-3, with a possible D match to TRBD2 (5 bases). V lost 6 bases and J lost 0, with 10 bases in between. The CDR3 covers 14 residues. Per germline, CDR1 SNHLY and CDR2 FYNNEI. CDR3 nucleotides: TGTGCCAGCAGCCGTAGCGTAAGCACAGATACGCAGTATTTT. Its translation: CASSRSVSTDTQYF.